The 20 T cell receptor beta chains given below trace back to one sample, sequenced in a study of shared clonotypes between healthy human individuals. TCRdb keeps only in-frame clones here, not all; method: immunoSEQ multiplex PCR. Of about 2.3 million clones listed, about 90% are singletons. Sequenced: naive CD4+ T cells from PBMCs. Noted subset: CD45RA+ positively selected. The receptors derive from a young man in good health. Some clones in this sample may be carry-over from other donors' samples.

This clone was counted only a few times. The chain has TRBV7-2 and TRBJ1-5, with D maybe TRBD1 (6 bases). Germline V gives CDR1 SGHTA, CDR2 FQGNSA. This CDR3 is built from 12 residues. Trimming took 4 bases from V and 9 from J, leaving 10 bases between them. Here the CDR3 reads CASSSTGLPQHF. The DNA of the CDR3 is TGTGCCAGCAGCTCGACAGGTCTGCCCCAGCATTTT.

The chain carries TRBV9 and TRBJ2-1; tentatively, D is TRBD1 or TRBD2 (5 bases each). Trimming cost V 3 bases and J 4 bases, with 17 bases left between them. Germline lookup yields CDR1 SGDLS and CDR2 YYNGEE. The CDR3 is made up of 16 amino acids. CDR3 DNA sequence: TGTGCCAGCAGCGCCTGGGGGTGGAGTGCGTACAATGAGCAGTTCTTC. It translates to CASSAWGWSAYNEQFF.

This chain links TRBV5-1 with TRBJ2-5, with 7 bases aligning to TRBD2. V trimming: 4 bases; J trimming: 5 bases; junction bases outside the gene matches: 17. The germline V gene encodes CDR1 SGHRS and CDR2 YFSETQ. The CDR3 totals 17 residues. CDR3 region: CASSRRSEGGPGETQYF. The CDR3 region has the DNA TGCGCCAGCAGCCGCCGTTCTGAGGGAGGGCCGGGCGAGACCCAGTACTTC.

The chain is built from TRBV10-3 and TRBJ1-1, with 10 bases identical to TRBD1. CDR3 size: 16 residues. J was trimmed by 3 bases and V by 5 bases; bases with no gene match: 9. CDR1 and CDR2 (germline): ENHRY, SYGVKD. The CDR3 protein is CAISPGTGAGDTEAFF. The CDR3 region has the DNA TGTGCCATCAGTCCCGGGACAGGGGCCGGGGACACTGAAGCTTTCTTT.

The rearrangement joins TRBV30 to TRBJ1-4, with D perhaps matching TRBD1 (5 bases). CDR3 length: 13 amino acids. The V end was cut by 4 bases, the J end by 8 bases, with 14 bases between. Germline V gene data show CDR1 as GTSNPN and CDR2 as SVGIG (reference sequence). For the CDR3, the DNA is TGTGCCTGGAATCGTCGCAGGGAAGAAAAACTGTTTTTT. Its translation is CAWNRRREEKLFF.

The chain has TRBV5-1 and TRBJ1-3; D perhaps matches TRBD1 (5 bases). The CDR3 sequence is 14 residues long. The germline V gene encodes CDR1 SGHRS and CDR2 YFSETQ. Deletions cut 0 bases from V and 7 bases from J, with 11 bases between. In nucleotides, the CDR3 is TGCGCCAGCAGCTTGGGGGCAGGGAGTAACACCATATATTTT. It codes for CASSLGAGSNTIYF.

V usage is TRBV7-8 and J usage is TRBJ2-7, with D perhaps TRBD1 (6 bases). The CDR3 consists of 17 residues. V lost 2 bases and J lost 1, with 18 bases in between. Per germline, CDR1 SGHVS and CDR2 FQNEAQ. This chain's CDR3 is CASSLTTGQINSYEQYF. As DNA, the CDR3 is TGTGCCAGCAGCTTAACTACCGGACAGATCAATTCCTACGAGCAGTACTTC.

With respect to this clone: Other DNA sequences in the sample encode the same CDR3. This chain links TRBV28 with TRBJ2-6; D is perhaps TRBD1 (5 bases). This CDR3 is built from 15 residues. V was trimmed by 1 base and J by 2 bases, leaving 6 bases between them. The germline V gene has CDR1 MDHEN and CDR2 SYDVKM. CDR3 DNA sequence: TGTGCCAGCAGTTTATCCAGGGCTGGGGCCAACGTCCTGACTTTC. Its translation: CASSLSRAGANVLTF.

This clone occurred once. As DNA, the CDR3 is TGTGCCAGCAGCTTAGATTTTTCACCGGCAGGACGTGCCAAGAACACTGAAGCTTTCTTT. This encodes CASSLDFSPAGRAKNTEAFF. The V gene is TRBV11-3, the J gene TRBJ1-1, with D unclear. The CDR3 length is 20 residues. V lost 0 bases to trimming and J lost 1 base, with 24 bases between them. Germline values: CDR1 SGHNT, CDR2 YENEEA.

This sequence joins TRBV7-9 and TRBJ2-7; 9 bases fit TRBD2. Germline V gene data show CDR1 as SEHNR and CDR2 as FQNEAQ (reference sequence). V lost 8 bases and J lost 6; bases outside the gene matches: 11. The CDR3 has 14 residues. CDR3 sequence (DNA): TGTGCCAGCCACGGGCGGGAGGGCCAAGGCGAGCAGTACTTC. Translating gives CASHGREGQGEQYF.

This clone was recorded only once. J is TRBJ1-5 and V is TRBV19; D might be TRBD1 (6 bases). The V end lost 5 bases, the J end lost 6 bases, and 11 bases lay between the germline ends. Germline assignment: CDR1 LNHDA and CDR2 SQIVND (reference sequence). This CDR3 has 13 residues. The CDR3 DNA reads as TGTGCCAGTAGTCTCTCAGGGGTTCAGCCCCAGCATTTT. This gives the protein CASSLSGVQPQHF.

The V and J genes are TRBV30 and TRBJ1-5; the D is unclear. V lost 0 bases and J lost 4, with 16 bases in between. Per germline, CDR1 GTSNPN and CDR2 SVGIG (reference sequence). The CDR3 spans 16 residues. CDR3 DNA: TGTGCCTGGAGTGTACGGGCGGGTACGGGGAATCAGCCCCAGCATTTT. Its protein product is CAWSVRAGTGNQPQHF.

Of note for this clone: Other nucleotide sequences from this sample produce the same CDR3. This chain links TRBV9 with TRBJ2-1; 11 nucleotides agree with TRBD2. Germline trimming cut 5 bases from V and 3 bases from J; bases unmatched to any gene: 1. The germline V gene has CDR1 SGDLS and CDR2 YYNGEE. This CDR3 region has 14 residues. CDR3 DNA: TGTGCCAGCAGTCTAGCGGGAGGCTACAATGAGCAGTTCTTC. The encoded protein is CASSLAGGYNEQFF.

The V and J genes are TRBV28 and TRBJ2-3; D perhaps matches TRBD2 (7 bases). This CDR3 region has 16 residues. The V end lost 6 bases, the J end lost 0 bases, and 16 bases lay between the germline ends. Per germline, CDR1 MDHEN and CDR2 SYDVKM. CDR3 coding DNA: TGTGCCAGCAGGTCTTGGGGGGGCTCTAGCACAGATACGCAGTATTTT. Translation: CASRSWGGSSTDTQYF.

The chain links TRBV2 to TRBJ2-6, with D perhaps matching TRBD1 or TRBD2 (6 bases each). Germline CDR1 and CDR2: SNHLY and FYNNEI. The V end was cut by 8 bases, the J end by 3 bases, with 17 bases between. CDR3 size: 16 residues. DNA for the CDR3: TGTGCCAGCTGGGGGGCAGGGTCTGGTGGGGCCAACGTCCTGACTTTC. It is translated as CASWGAGSGGANVLTF.

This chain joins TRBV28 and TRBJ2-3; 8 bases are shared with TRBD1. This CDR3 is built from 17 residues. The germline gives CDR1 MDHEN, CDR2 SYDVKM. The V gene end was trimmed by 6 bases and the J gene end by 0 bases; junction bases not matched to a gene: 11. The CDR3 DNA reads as TGTGCCAGCAGGATTACACTGGGACAGGCTAGCACAGATACGCAGTATTTT. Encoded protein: CASRITLGQASTDTQYF.

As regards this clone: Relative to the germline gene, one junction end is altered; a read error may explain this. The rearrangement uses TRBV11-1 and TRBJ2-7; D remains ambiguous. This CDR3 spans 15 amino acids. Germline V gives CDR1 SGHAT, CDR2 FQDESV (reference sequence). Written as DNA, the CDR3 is TGTGCCAGCAGCTTCACCCCGGGCGCCGAGGTGTTATATGACTTC. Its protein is CASSFTPGAEVLYDF. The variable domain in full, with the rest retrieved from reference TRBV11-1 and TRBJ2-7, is EAEVAQSPRYKITEKSQAVAFWCDPISGHATLYWYRQILGQGPELLVQFQDESVVDDSQLPKDRFSAERLKGVDSTLKIQPAELGDSAMYLCASSFTPGAEVLYDFGPGTRLTVT.

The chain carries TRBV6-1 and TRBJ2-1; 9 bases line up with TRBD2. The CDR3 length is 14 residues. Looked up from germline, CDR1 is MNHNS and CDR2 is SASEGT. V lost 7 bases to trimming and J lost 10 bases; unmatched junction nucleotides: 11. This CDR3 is CASTITGTSTEQFF. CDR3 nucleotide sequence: TGTGCCAGCACAATCACCGGGACTAGCACCGAGCAGTTCTTC.

The CDR3 coding sequence is TGTGCCTGGAGTGTCGTAGCGGGAGTCGGAGATACGCAGTATTTT. This sequence encodes CAWSVVAGVGDTQYF. The chain is built from TRBV30 and TRBJ2-3; 9 bases map to TRBD2. The junction had 6 bases not matched to a gene; V was cut back by 0 bases and J by 5 bases. The germline gives CDR1 GTSNPN, CDR2 SVGIG (reference sequence). The CDR3 spans 15 residues.

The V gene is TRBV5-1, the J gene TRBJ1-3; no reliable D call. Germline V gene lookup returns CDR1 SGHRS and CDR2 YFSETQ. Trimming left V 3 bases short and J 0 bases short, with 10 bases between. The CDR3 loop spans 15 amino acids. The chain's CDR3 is CASSWEGNSGNTIYF. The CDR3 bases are TGCGCCAGCAGCTGGGAAGGTAACTCTGGAAACACCATATATTTT.